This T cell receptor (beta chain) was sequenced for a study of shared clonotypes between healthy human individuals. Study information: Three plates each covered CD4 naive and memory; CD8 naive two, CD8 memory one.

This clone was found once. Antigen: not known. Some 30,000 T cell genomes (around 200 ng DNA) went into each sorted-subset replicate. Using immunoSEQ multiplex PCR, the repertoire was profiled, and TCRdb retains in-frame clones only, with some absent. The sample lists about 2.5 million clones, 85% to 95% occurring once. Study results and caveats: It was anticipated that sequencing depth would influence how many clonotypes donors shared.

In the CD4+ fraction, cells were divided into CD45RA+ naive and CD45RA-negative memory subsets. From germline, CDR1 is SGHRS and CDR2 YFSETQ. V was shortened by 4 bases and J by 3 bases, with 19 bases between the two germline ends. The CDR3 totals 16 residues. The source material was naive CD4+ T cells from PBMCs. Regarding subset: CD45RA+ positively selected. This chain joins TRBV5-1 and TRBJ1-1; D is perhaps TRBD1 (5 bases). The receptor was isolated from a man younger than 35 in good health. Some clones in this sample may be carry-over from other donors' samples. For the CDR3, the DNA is TGCGCCAGCAGCCGCGGGACCGCCGAGGACCACACTGAAGCTTTCTTT. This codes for CASSRGTAEDHTEAFF.